The sequence of this TCR beta chain was determined in a study of T cells expressing NK-cell markers. Study overall: Source material for TCR beta repertoires consisted of sorted CD3+CD56+NKG2C+, CD3+CD56+NKG2C- and CD3+CD56-NKG2C+ T cells. Whole-study results and caveats: Dominant NKG2C+ clonotypes made up about 1.0-7.5% of CD8+ T cells in roughly 6 donors. The CD3+CD56-NKG2C+ fraction was also led by these clonotypes in several donors.

TCRdb reprocessed the 5' RACE reads and keeps a single row for each CDR3 protein, giving no DNA. This sample's clone table lists about 390,000 distinct CDR3 sequences. On this clonotype: Its antigen remains unidentified.

The CDR3 has 16 amino acids. Germline V gene lookup returns CDR1 LNHDA and CDR2 SQIVND (reference sequence). This receptor was obtained from a woman in her forties or fifties in good health. Sequenced input: blood T cells: a sorted CD56 or NKG2C T cell subset, CD4+ or CD8+ T cells, or bulk PBMC T cells (not recorded which). The gene calls are TRBV19 and TRBJ2-1; checking the TCRdb D call of TRBD2 is not possible without DNA. CDR3 sequence: CASRLAGKRGYNEQFF.